The entry below gives a single T cell receptor beta chain sequence along with its context. Its antigen remains unidentified. Once RNA had been extracted, it was reverse transcribed into cDNA to act as the sequencing template. Assay used: immunoSEQ multiplex PCR; TCRdb lists only in-frame clones, some missing. Among 150,000 to 200,000 clones, less than 70% were seen once, and the ten largest hold over 12%. This record comes from a study of CD8+ T cells in alopecia areata. Study at large: Tofacitinib lasted 6 to 18 months, then 6 months off drug. Overall study findings and caveats: Shared TCR sequences were less clear between patients than in mice, possibly partly from HLA diversity. Scalp clonality decreased significantly with tofacitinib, and so did expanded CD8+ clones among the top 100.

Germline V gene lookup returns CDR1 SQVTM and CDR2 ANQGSEA. Trimming shortened V by 7 bases and J by 10 bases, and 14 bases separated the two germline ends. This CDR3 spans 12 amino acids. Documented treatment: oral pan-JAK inhibitor, 5-10 mg twice daily. Peripheral blood and lesional scalp punch biopsies were taken from alopecia areata patients. The source is a human donor with alopecia areata. The chain combines TRBV29-1 with TRBJ1-6; the D gene is possibly TRBD1 (5 bases). Sequencing used CD4+ T cells sorted from blood, obtained at week 24, from a patient treated with tofacitinib. The CDR3 region is CSARDAGSPLHF. CDR3 sequence (DNA): TGCAGCGCCAGGGACGCTGGATCACCCCTCCACTTT.